This record concerns one T cell receptor (beta chain) sequence. No antigen is known for it. The CDR3 covers 16 residues. Losses at the gene ends were 3 bases for V and 3 bases for J; bases not matched to a gene: 4. This record belongs to a study of T cell responses to AZD1222 COVID-19 vaccine. Study conclusions and caveats: Rises in breadth and depth of Spike-specific TCRs came after two AZD1222 doses. Reportedly, nearly half of unique spike TCRs recognized epitopes outside B.1.351/B.1.1.7 mutations.

Sequencing was performed with immunoSEQ multiplex PCR; in TCRdb, only in-frame clones are kept and a portion is missing. The repertoire holds some 150,000 clones, about 82% seen once, with 6.5% to 8.5% in the top ten. The genes are TRBV5-3 and TRBJ2-5, with 14 bases identical to TRBD2. TRBV5-3 is sorted into the ORF group, with uncertain function. This sequence originates from an adult who received the MenACWY meningococcal vaccine as a control. Here the sequenced sample was peripheral blood, taken 28 days after the second dose of the MenACWY control vaccine. The CDR3, as DNA: TGTGCCAGAAGCTCAGCGACTAGCGGGGGGGAAGAGACCCAGTACTTC. It yields the protein CARSSATSGGEETQYF.